Each of the 23 T cell receptor beta chains below was sequenced from the same sample in a study of T cell responses to AZD1222 COVID-19 vaccine. Produced via immunoSEQ multiplex PCR; TCRdb's table is partial and in-frame only. The data show about 150,000 clones, approximately 90% seen once. Sequencing was performed on peripheral blood, taken on day 0 of MenACWY control vaccination. The source is an adult in good health.

The chain has TRBV28 and TRBJ1-2; no firm D call. V was trimmed by 0 bases and J by 4 bases, leaving 9 bases between them. Germline-derived CDR1 and CDR2 are MDHEN and SYDVKM. The length of the CDR3 is 14 residues. The CDR3 here is CASSLWAEPYGYTF. CDR3 DNA sequence: TGTGCCAGCAGTTTATGGGCAGAACCCTATGGCTACACCTTC.

This chain links TRBV5-4 with TRBJ2-4; D is possibly TRBD1 or TRBD2 (5 bases each). Germline V gives CDR1 SGHNT, CDR2 YYREEE (reference sequence). This CDR3 spans 14 amino acids. V was clipped by 4 bases and J by 9 bases, with 17 bases between them. CDR3 residues: CASSTGASGGIQYF. CDR3 bases: TGTGCCAGCAGCACCGGGGCCTCTGGTGGCATTCAGTACTTC.

The chain links TRBV4-2 to TRBJ2-5; D is uncertain. This CDR3 region has 12 residues. CDR1 is LGHNA and CDR2 is YNFKEQ in the germline V gene. The V and J ends lost 3 bases and 6 bases respectively, with 8 bases between them. For the CDR3, the DNA is TGTGCCAGCAGCCAGCCTGAGAAGACCCAGTACTTC. Amino acids: CASSQPEKTQYF.

The CDR3 reads CASSQETPLAGSYNEQFF. Here the CDR3 DNA reads TGTGCCAGCAGCCAAGAGACCCCGCTAGCGGGTTCCTACAATGAGCAGTTCTTC. This chain links TRBV4-2 with TRBJ2-1, with 8 bases aligning to TRBD2. J gave up 1 base and V 0 bases, and 8 bases lay outside the gene matches. This CDR3 has 18 residues. Germline loops: CDR1 LGHNA, CDR2 YNFKEQ.

This clone was found once. The V call is TRBV5-4, the J call TRBJ2-1; D might be TRBD2 (6 bases). V was pared by 0 bases and J by 7 bases, with 14 bases between. The CDR3 has 15 residues. The germline V gene has CDR1 SGHNT and CDR2 YYREEE (reference sequence). The CDR3 region is CASSLDFEGGNEQFF. The CDR3 coding sequence is TGTGCCAGCAGCTTGGACTTCGAGGGAGGAAATGAGCAGTTCTTC.

Note on this clone: One junction end disagrees with the germline gene, perhaps due to a read error. This rearrangement joins TRBV7-9 to TRBJ2-7; D may correspond to TRBD1 or TRBD2 (5 bases each). CDR3 length: 15 residues. Germline V gives CDR1 SEHNR, CDR2 FQNEAQ (reference sequence). CDR3: CASCFIGTDSYEQYF. In DNA form, the CDR3 reads TGTGCCAGCTGCTTTATCGGGACGGATTCCTACGAGCAGTACTTC.

The chain couples TRBV18 to TRBJ1-2; 8 nucleotides match TRBD1. CDR1 KGHSH and CDR2 LQKENI come from the germline V gene. V was pared by 6 bases and J by 8 bases, with 8 bases of the junction left unmatched. This CDR3 is built from 13 residues. For the CDR3, the DNA is TGTGCCAGCTCCCCGGGACAGGAATTCGGCTACACCTTC. Protein product: CASSPGQEFGYTF.

This clone was picked up one time. The chain recombines TRBV7-8 with TRBJ2-1; 8 nucleotides align to TRBD2. Germline V gene data show CDR1 as SGHVS and CDR2 as FQNEAQ. The CDR3 covers 15 residues. V lost 0 bases, J lost 6 bases, and 4 bases stayed unmatched. Here the CDR3 reads CASSLARGDPNEQFF. Here the CDR3 DNA reads TGTGCCAGCAGCTTAGCGCGGGGGGATCCCAATGAGCAGTTCTTC.

The rearrangement joins TRBV7-9 to TRBJ2-7; D possibly uses TRBD1 or TRBD2 (5 bases each). V dropped 5 bases and J dropped 3 bases, with 14 bases sitting between them. CDR1 SEHNR and CDR2 FQNEAQ come from the germline V gene (reference sequence). The CDR3 loop spans 14 amino acids. The CDR3 coding sequence is TGTGCCAGCAGCACCGGGACGGTGAACTACGAGCAGTACTTC. Amino acids: CASSTGTVNYEQYF.

The chain is built from TRBV9 and TRBJ2-5, with 7 nucleotides matching TRBD1. The J segment lost 4 bases and the V segment lost 0 bases, leaving 3 bases of the junction unmatched. The CDR3 length is 14 residues. Germline-derived CDR1 and CDR2 are SGDLS and YYNGEE. CDR3 bases: TGTGCCAGCAGCGTAGACCCAGGGGGAGAGACCCAGTACTTC. This translates into CASSVDPGGETQYF.

This clone appeared once. This chain links TRBV27 with TRBJ2-1; D unresolved. From germline, CDR1 is MNHEY and CDR2 SMNVEV (reference sequence). The V gene lost 0 bases and the J gene lost 10 bases, with 13 bases spanning the gap. The CDR3 is 14 amino acids. This chain's CDR3 is CASSLSHFRSEQFF. The CDR3 DNA is TGTGCCAGCAGTTTATCGCACTTCCGGAGCGAGCAGTTCTTC.

This chain uses TRBV27 with TRBJ1-2; 7 bases line up with TRBD1. The CDR3 sequence is 16 residues long. CDR1 is MNHEY and CDR2 is SMNVEV in the germline V gene (reference sequence). The V segment lost 3 bases and the J segment 5 bases; nucleotides outside the gene matches: 12. CDR3 DNA: TGTGCCAGCAGTTTCAGACAGGGAGGCCTTCAATATGGCTACACCTTC. It is translated as CASSFRQGGLQYGYTF.

This clone was seen a single time. V usage is TRBV7-6 and J usage is TRBJ2-7; D uncertain. The V end lost 3 bases, the J end lost 4 bases, and 19 bases lay between the germline ends. The CDR3 runs 16 residues. Germline V gene sequence: CDR1 SGHVS, CDR2 FNYEAQ. CDR3 in DNA: TGTGCCAGCAGCTTTCGCAACTATAGTCCCAATTACGAGCAGTACTTC. This gives the protein CASSFRNYSPNYEQYF.

The chain combines TRBV11-2 with TRBJ2-7, with TRBD1 identical over 10 bases. The CDR3 sequence is 17 residues long. Germline lookup yields CDR1 SGHAT and CDR2 FQNNGV. Losses at the gene ends were 1 base for V and 2 bases for J; bases not matched to a gene: 8. The CDR3 is CASSLGRGQGRTYEQYF. CDR3 DNA sequence: TGTGCCAGCAGCTTAGGGCGGGGACAGGGGAGAACCTACGAGCAGTACTTC.

The rearrangement joins TRBV7-4 to TRBJ2-7; 9 bases agree with TRBD2. The CDR3 sequence is 16 residues long. The junction had 12 bases not matched to a gene; V was cut back by 5 bases and J by 4 bases. Germline-derived CDR1 and CDR2 are SGHVT and SQSDAQ. The CDR3 reads CASSRRLGTSIYEQYF. The CDR3 DNA is TGTGCCAGCAGCCGCCGATTGGGGACTAGCATATACGAGCAGTACTTC.

CDR3 DNA sequence: TGTGCCACCAGCACCGGGACAGATTATCAGCCCCAGCATTTT. This gives the protein CATSTGTDYQPQHF. The gene calls are TRBV15 and TRBJ1-5; 7 positions match TRBD1. Losses at the gene ends were 4 bases for V and 5 bases for J; bases not matched to a gene: 5. The CDR3 is 14 residues long. Germline V CDR1 and CDR2: LNHNV, YYDKDF (reference sequence).

The gene calls are TRBV5-1 and TRBJ1-1; a possible D gene is TRBD1 (5 bases). V was shortened by 4 bases and J by 10 bases, with 23 bases between the two germline ends. The V gene's germline CDR1 is SGHRS and CDR2 YFSETQ. The CDR3 runs 15 residues. CDR3 in amino acids: CASSPSGQARQGAFF. In DNA, the CDR3 is TGCGCCAGCAGCCCGTCAGGGCAAGCCCGCCAAGGAGCTTTCTTT.

This rearrangement joins TRBV7-9 to TRBJ1-4; the match to TRBD1 covers 9 bases. The germline gives CDR1 SEHNR, CDR2 FQNEAQ (reference sequence). There are 15 residues in the CDR3. Trimming took 1 base from V and 8 from J; bases not matched to a gene: 5. For the CDR3, the DNA is TGTGCCAGCAGCTTAGGGGACAGGGTGGGCGAAAAACTGTTTTTT. Encoded protein: CASSLGDRVGEKLFF.

The chain links TRBV5-4 to TRBJ2-2, with TRBD2 identical over 12 bases. The CDR3 is 16 amino acids. Per germline, CDR1 SGHNT and CDR2 YYREEE (reference sequence). V was pared by 4 bases and J by 2 bases, with 3 bases of the junction left unmatched. CDR3 DNA: TGTGCCAGCAGCAAAGGACTAGCGGGAAACACCGGGGAGCTGTTTTTT. This gives the protein CASSKGLAGNTGELFF. Based on the CDR3 plus reference TRBV5-4 and TRBJ2-2, the full variable domain is ETGVTQSPTHLIKTRGQQVTLRCSSQSGHNTVSWYQQALGQGPQFIFQYYREEENGRGNFPPRFSGLQFPNYSSELNVNALELDDSALYLCASSKGLAGNTGELFFGEGSRLTVL.

The chain combines TRBV24-1 with TRBJ2-3; 7 bases map to TRBD2. Looked up from germline, CDR1 is KGHDR and CDR2 is SFDVKD. Unmatched junction bases numbered 7, after V lost 4 bases and J lost 1 base. The CDR3 length is 16 residues. CDR3 nucleotides: TGTGCCACCAGTGACCGCTCGGCGGGGGGCACAGATACGCAGTATTTT. It specifies CATSDRSAGGTDTQYF.

V gene TRBV3-1 (or the pseudogene TRBV3-2) combines with J gene TRBJ2-1; 9 nucleotides agree with TRBD1. CDR3 length equals 15 residues. J lost 5 bases, V lost 5 bases, and 7 bases had no gene match. Germline CDR1 and CDR2: LGHDT and YNNKEL (reference sequence). CDR3 sequence reads: CASSSHRGLNNEQFF. The CDR3 coding sequence is TGTGCCAGCAGCTCTCACAGGGGGCTCAACAATGAGCAGTTCTTC.

The chain recombines TRBV28 with TRBJ1-6; 7 bases are a match to TRBD1. The CDR3 is 15 residues long. V lost 5 bases, J lost 4 bases, and 5 bases stayed unmatched. Germline V gives CDR1 MDHEN, CDR2 SYDVKM. CDR3 residues: CASSVRGQYNSPLHF. DNA for the CDR3: TGTGCCAGCAGTGTAAGGGGACAGTATAATTCACCCCTCCACTTT.

This clone was counted between two and nine times. The chain is built from TRBV24-1 and TRBJ1-2; D might be TRBD1 (6 bases). The CDR3 is made up of 15 amino acids. Trimming stripped 12 bases from V and 2 bases from J, with 21 bases between. CDR1 and CDR2 (germline): KGHDR, SFDVKD. In DNA form, the CDR3 reads TGTGCCGGAGAATGGGGGGGCAGGGCGAACTATGGCTACACCTTC. Its translation: CAGEWGGRANYGYTF.